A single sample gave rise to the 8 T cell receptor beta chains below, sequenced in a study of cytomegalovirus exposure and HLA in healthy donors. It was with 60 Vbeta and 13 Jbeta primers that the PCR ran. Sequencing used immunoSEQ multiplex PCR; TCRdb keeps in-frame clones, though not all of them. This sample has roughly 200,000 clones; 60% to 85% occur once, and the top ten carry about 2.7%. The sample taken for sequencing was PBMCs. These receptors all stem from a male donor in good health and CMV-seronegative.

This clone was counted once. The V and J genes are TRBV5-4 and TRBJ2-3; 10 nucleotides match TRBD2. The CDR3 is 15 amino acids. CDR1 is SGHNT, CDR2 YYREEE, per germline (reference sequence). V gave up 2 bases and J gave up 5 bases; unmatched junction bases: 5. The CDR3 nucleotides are TGTGCCAGCAGCTTCAGCGGGGGGGCGAAAGATACGCAGTATTTT. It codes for CASSFSGGAKDTQYF.

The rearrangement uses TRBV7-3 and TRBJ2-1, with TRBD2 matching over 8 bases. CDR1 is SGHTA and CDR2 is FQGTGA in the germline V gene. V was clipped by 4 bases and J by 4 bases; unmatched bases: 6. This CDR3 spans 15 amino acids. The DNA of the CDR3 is TGTGCCAGCAGCTCCGGGACTAGTGTTTACAATGAGCAGTTCTTC. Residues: CASSSGTSVYNEQFF.

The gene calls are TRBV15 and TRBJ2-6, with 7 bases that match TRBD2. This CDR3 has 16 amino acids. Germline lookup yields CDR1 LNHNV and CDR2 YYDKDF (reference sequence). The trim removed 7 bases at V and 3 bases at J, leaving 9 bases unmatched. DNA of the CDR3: TGTGCCACCACCGCGGGTAGCGGGTATGGGGCCAACGTCCTGACTTTC. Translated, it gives CATTAGSGYGANVLTF. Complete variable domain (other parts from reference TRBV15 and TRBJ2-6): DAMVIQNPRYQVTQFGKPVTLSCSQTLNHNVMYWYQQKSSQAPKLLFHYYDKDFNNEADTPDNFQSRRPNTSFCFLDIRSPGLGDTAMYLCATTAGSGYGANVLTFGAGSRLTVL.

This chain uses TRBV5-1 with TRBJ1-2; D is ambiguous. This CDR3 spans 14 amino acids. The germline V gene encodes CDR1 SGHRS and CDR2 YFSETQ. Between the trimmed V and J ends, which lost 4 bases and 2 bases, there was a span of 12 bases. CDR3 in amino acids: CASSPDGGNYGYTF. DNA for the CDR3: TGCGCCAGCAGCCCCGACGGAGGGAACTATGGCTACACCTTC.

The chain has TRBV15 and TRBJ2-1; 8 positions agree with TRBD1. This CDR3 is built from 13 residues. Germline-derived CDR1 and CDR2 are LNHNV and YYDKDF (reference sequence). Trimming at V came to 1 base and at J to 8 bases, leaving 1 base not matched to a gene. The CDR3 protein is CATSRVQGDEQFF. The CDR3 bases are TGTGCCACCAGCAGAGTACAGGGGGATGAGCAGTTCTTC.

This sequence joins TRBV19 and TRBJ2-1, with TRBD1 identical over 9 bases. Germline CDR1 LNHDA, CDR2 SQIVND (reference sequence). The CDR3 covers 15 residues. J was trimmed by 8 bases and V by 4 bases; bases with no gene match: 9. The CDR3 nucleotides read TGTGCCAGTAGTACGGGACAGGGTCTGAGCGATGAGCAGTTCTTC. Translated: CASSTGQGLSDEQFF.

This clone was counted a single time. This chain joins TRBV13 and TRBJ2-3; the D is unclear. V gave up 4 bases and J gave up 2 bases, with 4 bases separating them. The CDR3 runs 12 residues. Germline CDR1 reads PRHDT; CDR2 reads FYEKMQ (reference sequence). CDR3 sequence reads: CASSSNTDTQYF. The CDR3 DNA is TGTGCCAGCAGCTCTAACACAGATACGCAGTATTTT.

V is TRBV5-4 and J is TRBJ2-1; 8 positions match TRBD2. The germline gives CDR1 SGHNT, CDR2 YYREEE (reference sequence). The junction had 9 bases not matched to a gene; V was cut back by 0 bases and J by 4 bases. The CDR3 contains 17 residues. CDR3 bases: TGTGCCAGCAGCTTGGAAGGGGCTAGCGGGCTGTACAATGAGCAGTTCTTC. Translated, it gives CASSLEGASGLYNEQFF.